This T cell receptor beta chain stems from a study of blood T cell repertoires in COVID-19. Study summary: COVID-19 samples, acute and convalescent, were from the United States, Italy and Spain. PBMCs, B-cell-depleted T cells, or T cells were the source of the cDNA or gDNA that made up the material.

The germline V gene has CDR1 MDHEN and CDR2 SYDVKM. V lost 3 bases to trimming and J lost 2 bases, with 11 bases between them. This CDR3 region has 16 residues. Authors' analysis steps: Estimation of nucleated cell counts was performed using reference gene primer amplification. Clones were read by immunoSEQ multiplex PCR, and TCRdb kept only the in-frame ones, dropping some. That table supplies the V and J calls and clone size; D and trimming were determined from the DNA. The sample records fewer than 70,000 clones, more than 70% being singletons. The chain joins TRBV28 to TRBJ1-6; tentatively, D is TRBD1 (6 bases). The material sequenced was peripheral blood. The sequence came from a man aged 55 to 70 with active or convalescent COVID-19. CDR3 amino acids: CASSLQGGAYNSPLHF. The CDR3 DNA reads TGTGCCAGCAGTTTGCAAGGGGGAGCCTATAATTCACCCCTCCACTTT.